This note documents a single T cell receptor beta chain sequence. What it recognizes is unknown. This record belongs to a study of T cell responses to AZD1222 COVID-19 vaccine. Study as a whole: Some second doses came at about 4 weeks and others at about 12 weeks; these were pooled.

Clones were sequenced by immunoSEQ multiplex PCR, and TCRdb holds only the in-frame ones, with some missing. The sample lists 130,000 to 150,000 clones, 80% to 95% occurring once. General study results and limits: Seropositive AZD1222 recipients at baseline numbered only five to seven. Spike as a whole was targeted by vaccine-associated CD4 TCRs, dominant at 160-218 and 743-854.

Trimming pared 6 bases from V and 0 bases from J, leaving 20 bases between. The CDR3 totals 17 residues. CDR1 is MNHEY and CDR2 is SMNVEV in the germline V gene (reference sequence). This chain links TRBV27 with TRBJ1-2; a weak D match, TRBD1 (6 bases). The TCR sequence derives from an adult in good health. The sample was peripheral blood, taken on day 0 of AZD1222 vaccination. The CDR3: CASRDNRAYLANYGYTF. DNA of the CDR3: TGTGCCAGCAGGGATAACAGGGCGTATCTAGCTAACTATGGCTACACCTTC.